This passage covers 7 T cell receptor beta chains from one sample sequenced in a study of identical twins. Via MiXCR, TCRdb re-called the 5' RACE reads, giving one row per CDR3 protein. The table lists under 900,000 distinct CDR3 sequences, 15% to 20% of them singletons. The same sample was also used in a study of T cells expressing NK-cell markers.

Source material: PBMCs. These receptors came from a young woman in good health.

This sequence joins TRBV7-9 and TRBJ2-7; D might be TRBD2 (6 bases). V shed 1 base and J shed 6 bases, with 16 bases lying between them. There are 15 residues in the CDR3. In germline, CDR1 is SEHNR, CDR2 FQNEAQ (reference sequence). As DNA, the CDR3 is TGTGCCAGCAGCTTAGATTGGCGGCCCGGGGGCGAGCAGTACTTC. Translation gives CASSLDWRPGGEQYF.

This clonotype came up a few times. The genes are TRBV7-9 and TRBJ1-2; D is uncertain. Looked up from germline, CDR1 is SEHNR and CDR2 is FQNEAQ (reference sequence). V dropped 10 bases and J dropped 7 bases, with 16 bases sitting between them. There are 12 residues in the CDR3. The CDR3 is CATLKLSGGYTF. The CDR3 region has the DNA TGTGCCACATTAAAGCTGTCGGGTGGCTACACCTTC.

This clonotype was recorded a few times. This chain links TRBV11-2 with TRBJ1-1; TRBD1 aligns across 10 bases. The V segment lost 1 base and the J segment 9 bases; nucleotides outside the gene matches: 2. The CDR3 length is 13 residues. CDR1 and CDR2 (germline): SGHAT, FQNNGV. The CDR3 sequence: CASSLADRGKAFF. The DNA of the CDR3 is TGTGCCAGCAGCTTAGCGGACAGGGGGAAAGCTTTCTTT.

This chain connects TRBV11-2 to TRBJ2-5; D gene ambiguous. V lost 7 bases and J lost 7, with 16 bases in between. The CDR3 consists of 13 residues. Looked up from germline, CDR1 is SGHAT and CDR2 is FQNNGV. CDR3 amino acids: CASIQEAGGTQYF. The CDR3 bases are TGTGCCAGCATCCAAGAGGCCGGTGGGACCCAGTACTTC.

This clonotype was picked up a small number of times. The chain links TRBV6-2 or TRBV6-3 to TRBJ2-5; 13 nucleotides line up with TRBD2. The germline gives CDR1 MNHEY, CDR2 SVGEGT. The CDR3 loop spans 15 amino acids. Germline trimming cut 6 bases from V and 6 bases from J; bases unmatched to any gene: 7. The CDR3 coding sequence is TGTGCCAGCAGCCGGACTAGCGGGAGTGGGAAGACCCAGTACTTC. It specifies CASSRTSGSGKTQYF.

A single count supports this clonotype. The gene calls are TRBV2 and TRBJ2-5; no clear D gene. Germline lookup yields CDR1 SNHLY and CDR2 FYNNEI. The CDR3 is 13 amino acids. V shed 2 bases and J shed 5 bases, with 9 bases lying between them. CDR3 sequence: CASSETDGETQYF. The DNA for the CDR3 is TGTGCCAGCAGTGAAACGGACGGGGAGACCCAGTACTTC.

The chain recombines TRBV5-1 with TRBJ2-1, with D unresolved. There are 13 residues in the CDR3. CDR1 is SGHRS and CDR2 is YFSETQ in the germline V gene. The V and J ends lost 4 bases and 2 bases respectively, with 7 bases between them. In DNA, the CDR3 is TGCGCCAGCAGCAAAGGGACCTACAATGAGCAGTTCTTC. Protein: CASSKGTYNEQFF.